This T cell receptor beta chain was sequenced during a study of PD-1 blockade in classical Hodgkin lymphoma. Libraries were prepared by immunoSEQ multiplex PCR; TCRdb keeps only in-frame clonotypes and omits some of them. The sample lists roughly 25,000 clones; 70% to 80% were seen once. Indicated time point: cycle 4 day 1 (C4D1), after five to seven weeks of nivolumab. There was relapse after autologous stem cell transplantation in every patient, and there was variation in brentuximab vedotin exposure. As regards this clone: Antigen unknown.

Study-wide findings and caveats: CD4+ but not CD8+ TCR diversity rose significantly by C4D1. Prior therapy or disease activity may underlie the repertoire differences, whose causes remain undefined.

CDR1 and CDR2 (germline): SNHLY, FYNNEI. Trimming pared 6 bases from V and 4 bases from J, leaving 14 bases between. This CDR3 is 14 amino acids long. The receptor was derived from a human donor with classical Hodgkin lymphoma. Sequenced here: peripheral blood mononuclear cells (PBMCs), sampled before the fourth cycle of nivolumab. The V call is TRBV2, the J call TRBJ2-3; possibly TRBD1 for D (5 bases). CDR3 nucleotide sequence: TGTGCCAGCAGCCGGGTGGAAGGGGCAGATACGCAGTATTTT. It specifies CASSRVEGADTQYF.